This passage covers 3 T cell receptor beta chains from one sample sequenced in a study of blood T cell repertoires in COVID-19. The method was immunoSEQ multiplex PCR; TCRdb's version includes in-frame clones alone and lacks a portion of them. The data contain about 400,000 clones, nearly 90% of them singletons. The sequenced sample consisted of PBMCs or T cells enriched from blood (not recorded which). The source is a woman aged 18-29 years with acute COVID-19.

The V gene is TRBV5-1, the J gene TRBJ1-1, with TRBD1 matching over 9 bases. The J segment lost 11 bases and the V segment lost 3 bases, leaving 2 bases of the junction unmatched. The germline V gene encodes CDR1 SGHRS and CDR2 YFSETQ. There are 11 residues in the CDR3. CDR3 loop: CASSSQGAAFF. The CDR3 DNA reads TGCGCCAGCAGCTCACAGGGGGCGGCTTTCTTT.

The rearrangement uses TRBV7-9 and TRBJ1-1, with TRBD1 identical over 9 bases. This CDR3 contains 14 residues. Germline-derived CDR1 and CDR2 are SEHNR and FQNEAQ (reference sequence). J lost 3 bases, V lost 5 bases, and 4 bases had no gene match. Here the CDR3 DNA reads TGTGCCAGCAGCCTGGGACAGGGAGACACTGAAGCTTTCTTT. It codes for CASSLGQGDTEAFF.

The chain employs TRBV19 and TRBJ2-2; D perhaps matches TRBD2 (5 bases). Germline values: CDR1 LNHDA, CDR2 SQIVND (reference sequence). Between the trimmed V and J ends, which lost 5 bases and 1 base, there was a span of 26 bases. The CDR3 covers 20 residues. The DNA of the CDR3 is TGTGCCAGTAGTTTAAGTTTACAATTGGGAGTCCCACGGAACACCGGGGAGCTGTTTTTT. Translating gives CASSLSLQLGVPRNTGELFF.